This TCR beta chain originates from a study of T cells after yellow fever vaccination. Notes on the study in general: Peak timing came faster in the weaker secondary response, day 5 versus 15.

TCRdb re-called the 5' RACE reads with MiXCR, one entry per CDR3 protein. The sample has around 590,000 distinct CDR3 sequences, 9% to 15% seen once. Unmatched junction bases numbered 10, after V lost 5 bases and J lost 2 bases. The CDR3 consists of 17 residues. Germline CDR1 DFQATT, CDR2 SNEGSKA (reference sequence). This clonotype was observed a few times. Its antigen is unidentified. The source was PBMCs, collected on the day of the yellow fever booster vaccination. The rearrangement joins TRBV20-1 to TRBJ2-1; TRBD2 matches at 12 bases. The TCR was taken from a man aged 30 to 39 who received the YFV17D yellow fever vaccine. CDR3 nucleotides: TGCAGTGCTTCGCCCCGACTAGCGGGAGCAACCTACAATGAGCAGTTCTTC. Amino acids: CSASPRLAGATYNEQFF.